This entry describes one T cell receptor beta chain. This specimen includes other DNA sequences encoding the same CDR3. The germline gives CDR1 SGDLS, CDR2 YYNGEE. This CDR3 region has 15 residues. After removal of 0 bases from V and 4 bases from J, the junction contained 4 bases not matched to a gene. These data are taken from a study of blood T cell repertoires in COVID-19. Study details: The United States, Italy and Spain provided the acute and convalescent COVID-19 samples. The cDNA or gDNA used as material had been derived from T cells, B-cell-depleted T cells, or PBMCs.

Measured with immunoSEQ multiplex PCR; TCRdb has only the in-frame clones, and not every one. The sample carries roughly 120,000 clones, about 80% recorded once. The gene calls are TRBV9 and TRBJ2-1, with 7 bases that match TRBD2. The sample taken for sequencing was peripheral blood. The TCR sequence derives from a woman of 80 years or more with active or convalescent COVID-19. In DNA, the CDR3 is TGTGCCAGCAGCGTAGCGGGAGGAAGTTACAATGAGCAGTTCTTC. The encoded protein is CASSVAGGSYNEQFF.